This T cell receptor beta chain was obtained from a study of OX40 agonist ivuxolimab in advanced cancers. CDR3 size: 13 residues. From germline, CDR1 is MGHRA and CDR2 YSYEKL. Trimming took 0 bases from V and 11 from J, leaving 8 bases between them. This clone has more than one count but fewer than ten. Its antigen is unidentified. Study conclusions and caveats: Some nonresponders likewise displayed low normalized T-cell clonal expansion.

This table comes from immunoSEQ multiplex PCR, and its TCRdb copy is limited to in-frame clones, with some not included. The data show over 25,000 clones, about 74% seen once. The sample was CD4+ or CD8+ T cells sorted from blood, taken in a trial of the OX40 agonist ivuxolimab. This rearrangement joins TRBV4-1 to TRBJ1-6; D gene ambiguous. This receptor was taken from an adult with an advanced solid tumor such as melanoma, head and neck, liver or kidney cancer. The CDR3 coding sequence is TGCGCCAGCAGCCAAGATCTTCGGACACCCCTCCACTTT. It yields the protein CASSQDLRTPLHF.